This T cell receptor (beta chain) derives from a study of shared clonotypes between healthy human individuals. Naive CD45RA+ and memory CD45RA-negative subsets were split from CD4+ cells. The deep-level immunoSEQ assay was used. Across several immunoSEQ plates, the genomic DNA of each subset was split evenly. Per the authors' pipeline: Because ImmunoSEQ provided only junction sequences with no quality scores, the filtering differed. TCRdb's table, derived via immunoSEQ multiplex PCR, lists solely in-frame clones and lacks some. V, J and clone size derive from that table, while D and trimming were established from the DNA sequence. The table shows approximately 1.5 million clones, with about 98.5% occurring only once. The clonotype was recovered from a man aged 25-40 years in good health. Source material: naive CD4+ T cells sorted from blood. Subset specified: CD45RA+ positively selected.

This chain's CDR3 is CASRGQGAGELFF. CDR3 DNA sequence: TGTGCCAGCCGGGGACAGGGGGCCGGGGAGCTGTTTTTT. The chain carries TRBV6-5 and TRBJ2-2; 11 bases fit TRBD1. Germline V CDR1 and CDR2: MNHEY, SVGAGI. CDR3 size: 13 residues. V was pared by 8 bases and J by 6 bases, with 2 bases of the junction left unmatched.